This TCR beta chain stems from a study of T-cell reconstitution after alpha-beta-depleted transplantation in children. Notes on this clonotype: Its antigen is still unknown.

Study-level results: It was reported that alpha-beta T cells came from several hundred expanded graft clones (about two months after transplant).

Researchers prepared the TCRbeta library using unique molecular identifiers, the study reports. TCRdb analysed the PCR reads with MiXCR anew, one entry per CDR3 protein. The table lists under 250,000 distinct CDR3 sequences, roughly 25% of them singletons, with about 5% in the top ten. From germline, CDR1 is ENHRY and CDR2 SYGVKD. The length of the CDR3 is 17 residues. Between the trimmed V and J ends, which lost 0 bases and 2 bases, there was a span of 16 bases. The sequenced sample was PBMCs, mostly from graft donor cells, obtained 360 days after TCRalphabeta/CD19-depleted stem cell transplant. J is TRBJ2-5 and V is TRBV10-3; a weak D match, TRBD2 (5 bases). This clonotype was obtained from a female patient aged 2-9 years who had a stem cell transplant for congenital amegakaryocytic thrombocytopenia, so the T cells may come from the graft donor. CDR3 sequence: CAISESKGGTGQETQYF. For the CDR3, the DNA is TGTGCCATCAGTGAGTCGAAAGGTGGTACGGGGCAAGAGACCCAGTACTTC.